One sample yielded the 24 T cell receptor beta chains listed below, sequenced in a study of a mutant IDH1 vaccine in newly diagnosed glioma. Some clones are missing from TCRdb's copy, which holds only in-frame ones; the method was immunoSEQ multiplex PCR. Here the sample spans roughly 50,000 clones, around 80% being singletons. Their antigens remain unidentified. Documented time point: week 47, end of study. A 20-mer mutant IDH1 peptide at 300 ug was injected subcutaneously with topical imiquimod. The material sequenced was PBMCs, taken from a glioma patient whose treatment included an IDH1 peptide vaccine. Receptors were obtained from a woman aged 40 to 50 with glioma. Some clones in this sample may be carry-over from other donors' samples.

CDR3 amino acids: CARGVDYEQYF. CDR3 nucleotides: TGTGCCAGGGGGGTGGACTACGAGCAGTACTTC. This chain connects TRBV2 to TRBJ2-7; D possibly uses TRBD1 or TRBD2 (5 bases each). The CDR3 has 11 residues. Trimming pared 9 bases from V and 3 bases from J, leaving 9 bases between. In germline, CDR1 is SNHLY, CDR2 FYNNEI.

V and J are TRBV5-1 and TRBJ1-1; no clear D. This CDR3 spans 13 amino acids. Looked up from germline, CDR1 is SGHRS and CDR2 is YFSETQ. Trimming took 3 bases from V and 1 from J, leaving 7 bases between them. The CDR3 DNA reads TGCGCCAGCAGCTCAGCTGAGAACACTGAAGCTTTCTTT. Translating gives CASSSAENTEAFF.

The chain is built from TRBV25-1 and TRBJ2-7; D is perhaps TRBD1 (6 bases). Trimming left V 6 bases short and J 2 bases short, with 8 bases between. The germline CDR1 and CDR2 sequences are MGHDK and SYGVNS. The length of the CDR3 is 12 residues. In DNA form, the CDR3 reads TGTGCCAGCAGAAACAGGGCCTACGAGCAGTACTTC. Residues: CASRNRAYEQYF.

This rearrangement joins TRBV4-1 to TRBJ1-3, with D possibly matching TRBD1 (5 bases). This CDR3 has 18 residues. The germline V and J ends were trimmed by 1 base and 4 bases, with 20 bases remaining between them. Germline V gene data show CDR1 as MGHRA and CDR2 as YSYEKL. For the CDR3, the DNA is TGCGCCAGCAGCCAAGGGTCTGACAGCTCCCGGACGGGAAACACCATATATTTT. Amino acids: CASSQGSDSSRTGNTIYF.

In DNA form, the CDR3 reads TGTGCCAGTAGACAAGGGACAGGTCGCTCCTATGGCTACACCTTC. Protein sequence: CASRQGTGRSYGYTF. The rearrangement links TRBV19 to TRBJ1-2, with 8 bases identical to TRBD1. J lost 4 bases, V lost 6 bases, and 10 bases had no gene match. There are 15 residues in the CDR3. In germline, CDR1 is LNHDA, CDR2 SQIVND (reference sequence). Full variable domain (missing parts from reference TRBV19 and TRBJ1-2): DGGITQSPKYLFRKEGQNVTLSCEQNLNHDAMYWYRQDPGQGLRLIYYSQIVNDFQKGDIAEGYSVSREKKESFPLTVTSAQKNPTAFYLCASRQGTGRSYGYTFGSGTRLTVV.

This chain connects TRBV10-3 to TRBJ2-7; no clear D gene. Germline V CDR1 and CDR2: ENHRY, SYGVKD. Deletions cut 2 bases from V and 7 bases from J, with 6 bases between. This CDR3 spans 11 amino acids. The CDR3 region has the DNA TGTGCCATCAGTGAGCTGGGGGAGCAGTACTTC. Encoded protein: CAISELGEQYF.

This chain joins TRBV27 and TRBJ2-3, with D possibly matching TRBD2 (6 bases). Deletions cut 5 bases from V and 3 bases from J, with 18 bases between. This CDR3 has 16 amino acids. Germline CDR1 is MNHEY and CDR2 is SMNVEV (reference sequence). DNA for the CDR3: TGTGCCAGCAGTCCGGACTATCATCGAGGGACAGATACGCAGTATTTT. The encoded protein is CASSPDYHRGTDTQYF.

The chain employs TRBV7-8 and TRBJ2-3; 8 nucleotides match TRBD1. The CDR3 sequence is 14 residues long. The V gene's germline CDR1 is SGHVS and CDR2 FQNEAQ. Losses at the gene ends were 11 bases for V and 1 base for J; bases not matched to a gene: 8. The CDR3 nucleotides read TGTGCCCGCTCCGGGACAGGACGCACAGATACGCAGTATTTT. It yields the protein CARSGTGRTDTQYF.

The chain carries TRBV29-1 and TRBJ2-7; no reliable D call. In germline, CDR1 is SQVTM, CDR2 ANQGSEA. The CDR3 extends over 12 amino acids. The CDR3 spells CSSSSGSYEQYF. The DNA for the CDR3 is TGCTCCTCCTCGAGTGGCTCCTACGAGCAGTACTTC.

The chain employs TRBV9 and TRBJ2-6, with D unresolved. This CDR3 comprises 14 residues. Germline CDR1 SGDLS, CDR2 YYNGEE. V lost 0 bases, J lost 2 bases, and 3 bases lay in between. The CDR3: CASSVEAGANVLTF. The CDR3 DNA sequence: TGTGCCAGCAGCGTAGAAGCTGGGGCCAACGTCCTGACTTTC.

The CDR3 is CSVDRDLYGYTF. The CDR3 coding sequence is TGCAGCGTTGACCGGGACCTCTATGGCTACACCTTC. V usage is TRBV29-1 and J usage is TRBJ1-2; perhaps TRBD1 as D (5 bases). Looked up from germline, CDR1 is SQVTM and CDR2 is ANQGSEA. V dropped 3 bases and J dropped 4 bases, with 9 bases sitting between them. This CDR3 spans 12 amino acids.

This chain joins TRBV7-8 and TRBJ2-5; D possibly matches TRBD1 or TRBD2 (5 bases each). The CDR3 spans 16 residues. V was cut by 4 bases and J by 5 bases, with 20 bases left in between. Per germline, CDR1 SGHVS and CDR2 FQNEAQ. The CDR3 reads CASSSLDTLRRETQYF. The CDR3 nucleotides are TGTGCCAGCAGCTCCTTGGACACCTTAAGGAGGGAGACCCAGTACTTC.

The CDR3 spells CASSEPGTDTQYF. CDR3 DNA: TGTGCCAGCAGTGAGCCAGGCACAGATACGCAGTATTTT. The chain links TRBV6-1 to TRBJ2-3; D call uncertain. The CDR3 contains 13 residues. The V gene's germline CDR1 is MNHNS and CDR2 SASEGT. V was shortened by 3 bases and J by 1 base, with 5 bases between the two germline ends.

This chain uses TRBV6-6 with TRBJ1-1; TRBD1 aligns across 8 bases. CDR1 is MNHNY and CDR2 is SVGAGI in the germline V gene (reference sequence). V dropped 7 bases and J dropped 6; count of bases not matched to a gene: 7. The length of the CDR3 is 13 residues. The CDR3 is CASNPRTGPEAFF. The CDR3 region has the DNA TGTGCCAGCAATCCTAGGACAGGGCCTGAAGCTTTCTTT.

This clone occurred once. The rearrangement uses TRBV11-2 and TRBJ2-7; 9 nucleotides match TRBD2. The CDR3 is 16 amino acids. The junction had 8 bases not matched to a gene; V was cut back by 4 bases and J by 1 base. The germline CDR1 and CDR2 sequences are SGHAT and FQNNGV. CDR3 sequence (DNA): TGTGCCAGCAGCTCTTCCGGGACTAGCTTTTCCTACGAGCAGTACTTC. It translates to CASSSSGTSFSYEQYF.

The chain's CDR3 is CASHAGGRNTEAFF. CDR3 DNA: TGTGCCTCTCACGCCGGTGGCCGGAACACTGAAGCTTTCTTT. This rearrangement joins TRBV30 to TRBJ1-1; D gene unclear. CDR1 is GTSNPN, CDR2 SVGIG, per germline (reference sequence). The CDR3 has 14 residues. V shed 7 bases and J shed 1 base, with 16 bases lying between them.

Worth noting for this clone: A read error is possible here, since a much larger clone lies one base away. The chain has TRBV4-3 and TRBJ1-5; no firm D call. The CDR3 length is 17 residues. CDR1 and CDR2 (germline): LGHNA, YSLEER. The V end lost 4 bases, the J end lost 2 bases, and 18 bases lay between the germline ends. As DNA, the CDR3 is TGCGCCAGCAGCCGAGAACCATGGGGTTACGGCAATCAGCCCCAGCATTTT. Its translation is CASSREPWGYGNQPQHF.

This clone was recorded only once. V is TRBV6-5 and J is TRBJ2-1; TRBD2 might be the D (5 bases). Between the trimmed V and J ends, which lost 6 bases and 5 bases, there was a span of 14 bases. The CDR3 runs 14 residues. The germline V gene has CDR1 MNHEY and CDR2 SVGAGI. CDR3 DNA sequence: TGTGCCAGCAGCCCGTTAGGACTCAACAATGAGCAGTTCTTC. Translation gives CASSPLGLNNEQFF.

The CDR3 is CSARVSNYGYTF. The CDR3 DNA sequence: TGCAGCGCCCGGGTCTCAAACTATGGCTACACCTTC. The rearrangement uses TRBV29-1 and TRBJ1-2; D is unclear. The CDR3 loop spans 12 amino acids. V shed 7 bases and J shed 2 bases, with 11 bases lying between them. Germline V CDR1 and CDR2: SQVTM, ANQGSEA.

The J gene is TRBJ2-2, the V gene TRBV7-2; possibly TRBD2 for D (5 bases). The germline V gene encodes CDR1 SGHTA and CDR2 FQGNSA. This CDR3 contains 13 residues. V was trimmed by 4 bases and J by 6 bases, leaving 9 bases between them. CDR3 loop: CASSSRVPGELFF. The CDR3 DNA is TGTGCCAGCAGCTCGAGGGTCCCCGGGGAGCTGTTTTTT.

V usage is TRBV19 and J usage is TRBJ1-2; D call uncertain. The germline CDR1 and CDR2 sequences are LNHDA and SQIVND (reference sequence). CDR3 length: 13 amino acids. Trimming pared 3 bases from V and 4 bases from J, leaving 9 bases between. The CDR3 is CASSMVPIYGYTF. The CDR3 DNA reads as TGTGCCAGTAGTATGGTGCCTATCTATGGCTACACCTTC.

The rearrangement uses TRBV9 and TRBJ2-3; TRBD1 agrees at 7 bases. CDR3 size: 14 residues. The V gene end was trimmed by 2 bases and the J gene end by 4 bases; junction bases not matched to a gene: 4. Germline values: CDR1 SGDLS, CDR2 YYNGEE. CDR3 DNA: TGTGCCAGCAGCGTTTTTCAGGGGGCAGATACGCAGTATTTT. Its translation: CASSVFQGADTQYF. Based on the CDR3 plus reference TRBV9 and TRBJ2-3, the full variable domain is DSGVTQTPKHLITATGQRVTLRCSPRSGDLSVYWYQQSLDQGLQFLIQYYNGEERAKGNILERFSAQQFPDLHSELNLSSLELGDSALYFCASSVFQGADTQYFGPGTRLTVL.

This chain links TRBV7-2 with TRBJ1-2, with 7 bases that match TRBD1. Germline V gene sequence: CDR1 SGHTA, CDR2 FQGNSA. The CDR3 has 15 residues. V shed 5 bases, J shed 1 base, and the junction held 7 bases outside the gene matches. As DNA, the CDR3 is TGTGCCAGCAGCGTCGGAAGGGGGCTTAACTATGGCTACACCTTC. It encodes CASSVGRGLNYGYTF.

This sequence joins TRBV4-2 and TRBJ2-2, with D perhaps matching TRBD2 (6 bases). V shed 0 bases and J shed 2 bases, with 7 bases lying between them. Per the germline V gene, CDR1 is LGHNA and CDR2 is YNFKEQ. The CDR3 is 15 amino acids. CDR3 sequence: CASSQEGLNTGELFF. CDR3 sequence (DNA): TGTGCCAGCAGCCAAGAGGGACTCAACACCGGGGAGCTGTTTTTT.